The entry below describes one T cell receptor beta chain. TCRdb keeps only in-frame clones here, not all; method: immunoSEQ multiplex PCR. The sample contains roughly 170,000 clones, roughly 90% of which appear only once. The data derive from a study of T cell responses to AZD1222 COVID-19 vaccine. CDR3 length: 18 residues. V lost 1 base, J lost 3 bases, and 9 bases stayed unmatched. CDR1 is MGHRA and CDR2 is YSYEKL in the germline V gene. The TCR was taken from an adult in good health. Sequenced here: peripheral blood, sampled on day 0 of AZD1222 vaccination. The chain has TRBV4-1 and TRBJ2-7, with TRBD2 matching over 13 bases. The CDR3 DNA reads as TGCGCCAGCAGCCAAGGACTAGCGGGAGGATACTCTAGCTACGAGCAGTACTTC. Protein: CASSQGLAGGYSSYEQYF.